What follows are 25 T cell receptor beta chains derived from one specimen sequenced in a study of vaccination and CD4 T cells after COVID-19. The Oncomine TCR Beta short-read assay was applied to DNA of cultured CD4+ T cells. One entry per CDR3 protein results from TCRdb running MiXCR on the PCR reads. This table holds about 25,000 distinct CDR3 sequences, about half found once. Their target antigens are unknown. Documented treatment: approximately nine-day PBMC culture with coronavirus spike peptide pools or control peptides (ViraFEST assay). Sequenced sample: CD4+ T cells from blood, cultured in vitro. The receptors originated from a human donor who had recovered from COVID-19.

This chain joins TRBV20-1 and TRBJ2-1; 12 positions match TRBD2. Germline V gene sequence: CDR1 DFQATT, CDR2 SNEGSKA (reference sequence). The V and J ends lost 4 bases and 1 base, in that order; junction bases with no gene match: 5. CDR3 length: 16 residues. In nucleotides, the CDR3 is TGCAGTGCTACCCGACTAGCGGGAGTTTCCTACAATGAGCAGTTCTTC. The encoded protein is CSATRLAGVSYNEQFF.

This clonotype was picked up a small number of times. The rearrangement joins TRBV20-1 to TRBJ1-1; no firm D call. The CDR3 extends over 15 amino acids. Germline V CDR1 and CDR2: DFQATT, SNEGSKA (reference sequence). Trimming removed 5 bases at V and 1 base at J, with 17 bases between. The CDR3 DNA reads TGCAGTGCTCATAATAGGAGCCTTTGGAACACTGAAGCTTTCTTT. This gives the protein CSAHNRSLWNTEAFF.

J is TRBJ2-1 and V is TRBV2, with 8 bases that match TRBD2. Germline values: CDR1 SNHLY, CDR2 FYNNEI. V dropped 7 bases and J dropped 10; count of bases not matched to a gene: 15. This CDR3 has 15 amino acids. CDR3 nucleotides: TGTGCCAGCAAATTCACCTCCAGCGGGAGCGGCGAGCAGTTCTTC. Its translation is CASKFTSSGSGEQFF.

The chain's CDR3 is CASSLVVGLAGREQYF. DNA for the CDR3: TGTGCCAGCAGCTTAGTAGTGGGACTAGCGGGCCGCGAGCAGTACTTC. The chain recombines TRBV7-2 with TRBJ2-7; TRBD2 agrees at 12 bases. Trimming cost V 1 base and J 6 bases; bases outside gene matches: 7. Per the germline V gene, CDR1 is SGHTA and CDR2 is FQGNSA. The CDR3 runs 16 residues.

The chain is built from TRBV10-1 and TRBJ1-4; D is uncertain. This CDR3 has 14 amino acids. Germline-derived CDR1 and CDR2 are WNHNN and SYGVQD (reference sequence). Trimming stripped 2 bases from V and 6 bases from J, with 10 bases between. The CDR3 sequence is CASSENLNDEKLFF. CDR3 nucleotide sequence: TGCGCCAGCAGTGAGAATCTTAACGATGAAAAACTGTTTTTT.

The V gene is TRBV27, the J gene TRBJ2-7; TRBD2 matches 8 bases. The germline V gene has CDR1 MNHEY and CDR2 SMNVEV (reference sequence). V shed 0 bases, J shed 2 bases, and the junction held 3 bases outside the gene matches. The CDR3 has 15 amino acids. DNA for the CDR3: TGTGCCAGCAGTTTATCGCTAGCGGGCGCCTACGAGCAGTACTTC. This translates into CASSLSLAGAYEQYF.

The chain links TRBV2 to TRBJ2-2; D might be TRBD2 (5 bases). CDR3 size: 15 residues. Trimming cost V 8 bases and J 3 bases, with 16 bases left between them. Germline CDR1 SNHLY, CDR2 FYNNEI. The CDR3, as DNA: TGTGCCAGCGGAACCCAGTCGGGGTACACCGGGGAGCTGTTTTTT. This translates into CASGTQSGYTGELFF.

This clonotype has just a few counts. The chain joins TRBV28 to TRBJ1-2; D possibly corresponds to TRBD1 (5 bases). V was cut by 8 bases and J by 5 bases, with 15 bases left in between. Germline CDR1 reads MDHEN; CDR2 reads SYDVKM. This CDR3 spans 13 amino acids. The CDR3 DNA reads TGTGCCAGCTACGACCGGGACGGTTATGGCTACACCTTC. It yields the protein CASYDRDGYGYTF.

The chain joins TRBV12-3 or TRBV12-4 to TRBJ1-2; D may be TRBD1 (6 bases). CDR3 length equals 13 residues. The V and J ends lost 11 bases and 2 bases respectively, with 15 bases between them. DNA of the CDR3: TGTGCCGCCCAGCGACAGGACAACTATGGCTACACCTTC. The encoded protein is CAAQRQDNYGYTF.

The chain employs TRBV11-1 and TRBJ1-2; 11 bases agree with TRBD1. The V gene's germline CDR1 is SGHAT and CDR2 FQDESV (reference sequence). The CDR3 length is 14 residues. V lost 6 bases and J lost 6; bases outside the gene matches: 6. CDR3 residues: CASRQGQGAHGYTF. CDR3 coding DNA: TGTGCCAGCAGGCAAGGACAGGGGGCTCATGGCTACACCTTC.

The chain is built from TRBV7-2 and TRBJ2-7; perhaps TRBD2 as D (7 bases). There are 15 residues in the CDR3. Germline V gene sequence: CDR1 SGHTA, CDR2 FQGNSA. The V end was cut by 5 bases, the J end by 5 bases, with 19 bases between. The CDR3 coding sequence is TGTGCCAGCAGCATCATAAGGGGGAGGGGGAACGAGCAGTACTTC. Its translation: CASSIIRGRGNEQYF.

The CDR3 sequence is CASSLAGGGKVASYTF. In DNA, the CDR3 is TGTGCCAGCAGCTTAGCAGGGGGAGGAAAGGTAGCGAGCTACACCTTC. V gene TRBV7-2 combines with J gene TRBJ1-2; TRBD1 is a possible D gene (6 bases). Germline CDR1 is SGHTA and CDR2 is FQGNSA. Trimming cost V 0 bases and J 9 bases, with 20 bases left between them. The CDR3 loop spans 16 amino acids.

In its sample, this clonotype was seen a few times. This chain joins TRBV7-2 and TRBJ2-7; maybe TRBD2 (6 bases). CDR1 SGHTA and CDR2 FQGNSA come from the germline V gene. Trimming took off 5 bases at V and 2 bases at J, with 13 bases between the two ends. The CDR3 totals 14 residues. The CDR3 is CASSPGDWAYEQYF. The CDR3 bases are TGTGCCAGCAGCCCCGGGGACTGGGCCTACGAGCAGTACTTC.

The CDR3 DNA sequence: TGTGCCAGCAGCTTATGGGGAGACTACGAGCAGTACTTC. This sequence encodes CASSLWGDYEQYF. The rearrangement joins TRBV7-9 to TRBJ2-7; D possibly corresponds to TRBD2 (5 bases). Looked up from germline, CDR1 is SEHNR and CDR2 is FQNEAQ (reference sequence). V was clipped by 2 bases and J by 3 bases, with 8 bases between them. The CDR3 consists of 13 residues.

This chain links TRBV20-1 with TRBJ1-3; D may be TRBD1 (6 bases). The CDR3 is made up of 14 amino acids. Trimming stripped 3 bases from V and 0 bases from J, with 9 bases between. Germline lookup yields CDR1 DFQATT and CDR2 SNEGSKA (reference sequence). CDR3 protein: CSARDSVSGNTIYF. The CDR3 bases are TGCAGTGCTAGGGACAGCGTCTCTGGAAACACCATATATTTT.

The J gene is TRBJ2-7, the V gene TRBV4-2; 8 bases fit TRBD2. CDR3 length equals 15 residues. Germline-derived CDR1 and CDR2 are LGHNA and YNFKEQ. Trimming took 2 bases from V and 5 from J; bases not matched to a gene: 8. CDR3 DNA sequence: TGTGCCAGCAGCCAACGGGGGGGGCTGTCTGACGAGCAGTACTTC. It specifies CASSQRGGLSDEQYF.

CDR3 bases: TGCGCCAGCAGCCAAGCGACAACAGAGACCCAGTACTTC. This codes for CASSQATTETQYF. The rearrangement joins TRBV4-1 to TRBJ2-5, with D unclear. CDR3 length equals 13 residues. V lost 1 base, J lost 4 bases, and 7 bases lay in between. The germline V gene encodes CDR1 MGHRA and CDR2 YSYEKL.

The rearrangement links TRBV4-1 to TRBJ1-1; D remains ambiguous. Between the trimmed V and J ends, which lost 3 bases and 1 base, there was a span of 15 bases. The germline gives CDR1 MGHRA, CDR2 YSYEKL. This CDR3 is 16 amino acids long. CDR3 sequence (DNA): TGCGCCAGCAGCCAGAGTGGTCCGGACGGGAACACTGAAGCTTTCTTT. It encodes CASSQSGPDGNTEAFF.

The chain employs TRBV29-1 and TRBJ2-1; TRBD1 agrees at 8 bases. Trimming cost V 7 bases and J 6 bases; bases outside gene matches: 8. Germline CDR1 reads SQVTM; CDR2 reads ANQGSEA. CDR3 length: 13 residues. The CDR3 coding sequence is TGCAGCGGTCAGAACAGGGGGACCAATGAGCAGTTCTTC. It is translated as CSGQNRGTNEQFF.

This chain joins TRBV6-5 and TRBJ1-6; TRBD1 agrees at 10 bases. Trimming removed 0 bases from V and 4 bases from J; junction bases left unmatched: 18. Germline CDR1 reads MNHEY; CDR2 reads SVGAGI. This CDR3 contains 22 residues. The chain's CDR3 is CASSYSLGGTGVISSYNSPLHF. The CDR3 DNA reads TGTGCCAGCAGTTACTCGCTTGGTGGGACAGGGGTAATCTCATCTTATAATTCACCCCTCCACTTT.

The rearrangement uses TRBV11-3 and TRBJ2-7; 14 nucleotides line up with TRBD2. This CDR3 region has 17 residues. Per germline, CDR1 SGHNT and CDR2 YENEEA. The ends lost 3 bases at V and 2 bases at J; junction bases unmatched: 6. CDR3 protein: CASSLGTSGGFTYEQYF. The CDR3 DNA is TGTGCCAGCAGCTTGGGGACTAGCGGGGGCTTTACCTACGAGCAGTACTTC.

The gene calls are TRBV4-1 and TRBJ1-2, with TRBD1 matching over 8 bases. Per the germline V gene, CDR1 is MGHRA and CDR2 is YSYEKL. V lost 4 bases, J lost 6 bases, and 10 bases stayed unmatched. CDR3 size: 15 residues. Written as DNA, the CDR3 is TGCGCCAGCAGCCTAGTCGCGACAGGGGAAGATGGCTACACCTTC. It specifies CASSLVATGEDGYTF.

This clonotype was observed a single time. A read error is likely, as this CDR3 ends without the conserved phenylalanine or tryptophan. This chain connects TRBV29-1 to TRBJ1-1; possibly TRBD1 for D (6 bases). This CDR3 is 13 amino acids long. The germline gives CDR1 SQVTM, CDR2 ANQGSEA. V was pared by 2 bases and J by 1 base, with 8 bases between. The CDR3 loop is CSVEQQGNTEAFL. The CDR3 DNA sequence: TGCAGCGTTGAACAACAGGGGAACACTGAAGCTTTCCTT.

The J gene is TRBJ2-7, the V gene TRBV20-1; D might be TRBD2 (7 bases). Germline V gene lookup returns CDR1 DFQATT and CDR2 SNEGSKA (reference sequence). The CDR3 is made up of 15 amino acids. Trimming left V 3 bases short and J 5 bases short, with 20 bases between. The CDR3 spells CSAREGGGILDEQYF. In nucleotides, the CDR3 is TGCAGTGCTAGGGAAGGGGGGGGAATCCTAGACGAGCAGTACTTC.

The chain has TRBV7-2 and TRBJ2-7; D uncertain. Germline V lookup: CDR1 SGHTA, CDR2 FQGNSA. Trimming pared 1 base from V and 3 bases from J, leaving 7 bases between. The CDR3 spans 13 residues. For the CDR3, the DNA is TGTGCCAGCAGCTTAGGGCGAAGCTACGAGCAGTACTTC. Translated: CASSLGRSYEQYF.